This TCR beta chain was captured by sequencing in a study of OX40 agonist ivuxolimab in advanced cancers. As for the study in general: Intravenous ivuxolimab at 0.01 to 10 mg/kg was given to patients every 2 weeks.

J was trimmed by 2 bases and V by 4 bases; bases with no gene match: 1. The CDR3 has 13 residues. Germline V gene sequence: CDR1 PRHDT, CDR2 FYEKMQ (reference sequence). TCRdb keeps only in-frame clones here, not all; method: immunoSEQ multiplex PCR. The sample comprises around 64,000 clones, roughly nine tenths of which are singletons, and 13% to 15% rests with the top ten. This sample comprised CD4+ or CD8+ T cells sorted from blood, obtained in a trial of the OX40 agonist ivuxolimab. The clonotype was recovered from an adult with an advanced solid tumor such as melanoma, head and neck, liver or kidney cancer. The J gene is TRBJ2-7, the V gene TRBV13; 8 nucleotides line up with TRBD1. In nucleotides, the CDR3 is TGTGCCAGCAGCTCGGACAGGGCCTACGAGCAGTACTTC. This encodes CASSSDRAYEQYF.